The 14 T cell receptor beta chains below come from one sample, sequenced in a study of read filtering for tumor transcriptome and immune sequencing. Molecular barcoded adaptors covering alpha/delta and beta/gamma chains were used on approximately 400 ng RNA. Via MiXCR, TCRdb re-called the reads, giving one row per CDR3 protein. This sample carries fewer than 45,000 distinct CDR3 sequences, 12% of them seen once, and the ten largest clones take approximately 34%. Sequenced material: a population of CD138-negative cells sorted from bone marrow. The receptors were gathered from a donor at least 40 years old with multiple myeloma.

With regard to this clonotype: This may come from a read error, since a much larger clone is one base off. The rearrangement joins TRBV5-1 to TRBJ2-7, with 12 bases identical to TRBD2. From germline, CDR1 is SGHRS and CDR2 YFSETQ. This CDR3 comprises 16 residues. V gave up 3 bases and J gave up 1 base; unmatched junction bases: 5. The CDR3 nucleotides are TGCGCCAGCAGCTCGGCGACTAGCGGGGGTTCCTACGAGCAGTACTTC. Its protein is CASSSATSGGSYEQYF.

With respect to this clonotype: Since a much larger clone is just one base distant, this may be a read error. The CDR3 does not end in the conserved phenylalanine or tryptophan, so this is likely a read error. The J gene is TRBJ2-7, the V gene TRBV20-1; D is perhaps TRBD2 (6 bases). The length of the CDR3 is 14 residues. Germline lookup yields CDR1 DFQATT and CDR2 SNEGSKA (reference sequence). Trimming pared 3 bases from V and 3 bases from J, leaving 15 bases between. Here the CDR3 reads CSASLLGGGYEQYS. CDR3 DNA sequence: TGCAGTGCTAGCCTCCTCGGGGGAGGCTACGAGCAGTACTCC.

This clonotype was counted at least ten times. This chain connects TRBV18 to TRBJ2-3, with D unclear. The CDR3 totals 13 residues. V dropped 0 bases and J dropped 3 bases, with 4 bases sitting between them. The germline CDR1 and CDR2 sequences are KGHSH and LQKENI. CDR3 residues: CASSPPPTDTQYF. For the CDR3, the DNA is TGTGCCAGCTCACCACCTCCGACAGATACGCAGTATTTT.

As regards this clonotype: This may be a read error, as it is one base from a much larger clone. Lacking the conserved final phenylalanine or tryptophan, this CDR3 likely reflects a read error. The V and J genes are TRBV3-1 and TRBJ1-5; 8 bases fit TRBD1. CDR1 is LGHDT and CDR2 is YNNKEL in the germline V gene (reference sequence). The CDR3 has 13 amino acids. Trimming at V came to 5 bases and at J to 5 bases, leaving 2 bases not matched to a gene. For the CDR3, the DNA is TGTGCCAGCAGCATGGACAGGGATCAGCCCCAGCATTTG. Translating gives CASSMDRDQPQHL.

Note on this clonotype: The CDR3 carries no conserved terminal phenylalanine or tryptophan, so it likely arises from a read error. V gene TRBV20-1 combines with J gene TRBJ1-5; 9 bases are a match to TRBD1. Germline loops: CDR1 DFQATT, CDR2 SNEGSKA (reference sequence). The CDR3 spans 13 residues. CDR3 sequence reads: CSAGQGSNQPQHL. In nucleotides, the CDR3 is TGTAGTGCTGGACAGGGGAGCAATCAGCCCCAGCATTTG.

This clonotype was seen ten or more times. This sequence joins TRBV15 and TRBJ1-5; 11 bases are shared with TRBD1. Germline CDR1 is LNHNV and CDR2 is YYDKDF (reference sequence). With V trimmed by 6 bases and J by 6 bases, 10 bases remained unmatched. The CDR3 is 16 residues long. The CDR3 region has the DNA TGTGCCACCAGTAAAGGGGGGACAGGGGGATCTCAGCCCCAGCATTTT. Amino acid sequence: CATSKGGTGGSQPQHF.

This CDR3 reads CASSLVGQSSYEQYF. The CDR3 bases are TGCGCCAGCAGCTTGGTGGGACAGAGCTCCTACGAGCAGTACTTC. The chain is built from TRBV5-1 and TRBJ2-7; 7 bases agree with TRBD1. The CDR3 consists of 15 residues. CDR1 and CDR2 (germline): SGHRS, YFSETQ. The J segment lost 0 bases and the V segment lost 0 bases, leaving 3 bases of the junction unmatched.

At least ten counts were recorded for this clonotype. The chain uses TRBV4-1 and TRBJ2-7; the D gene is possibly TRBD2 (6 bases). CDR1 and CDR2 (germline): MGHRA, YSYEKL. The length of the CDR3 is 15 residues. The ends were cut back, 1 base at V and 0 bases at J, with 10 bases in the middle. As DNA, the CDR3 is TGCGCCAGCAGCCAAGGTGCGGGAAGCTCCTACGAGCAGTACTTC. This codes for CASSQGAGSSYEQYF.

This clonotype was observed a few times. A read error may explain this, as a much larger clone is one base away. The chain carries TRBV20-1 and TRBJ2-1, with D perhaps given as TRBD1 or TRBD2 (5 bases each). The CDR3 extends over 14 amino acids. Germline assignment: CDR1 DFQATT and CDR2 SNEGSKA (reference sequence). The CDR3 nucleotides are TGCGGTGCTAGAGGTGACAGTCGCCTCGCGGGGCAGTTCTTC. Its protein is CGARGDSRLAGQFF.

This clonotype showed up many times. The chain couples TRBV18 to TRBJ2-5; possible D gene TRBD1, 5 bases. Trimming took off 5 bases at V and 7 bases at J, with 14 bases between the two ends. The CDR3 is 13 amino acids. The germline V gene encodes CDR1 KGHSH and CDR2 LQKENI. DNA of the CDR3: TGTGCCAGCTCAAAGGATGACCAGGGGACCCAGTACTTC. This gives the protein CASSKDDQGTQYF.

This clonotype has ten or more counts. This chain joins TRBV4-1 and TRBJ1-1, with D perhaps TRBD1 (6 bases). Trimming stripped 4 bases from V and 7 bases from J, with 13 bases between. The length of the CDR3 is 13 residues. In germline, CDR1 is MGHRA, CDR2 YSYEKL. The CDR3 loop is CASSPVGGHEAFF. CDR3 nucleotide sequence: TGCGCCAGCAGCCCAGTGGGGGGCCATGAAGCTTTCTTT.

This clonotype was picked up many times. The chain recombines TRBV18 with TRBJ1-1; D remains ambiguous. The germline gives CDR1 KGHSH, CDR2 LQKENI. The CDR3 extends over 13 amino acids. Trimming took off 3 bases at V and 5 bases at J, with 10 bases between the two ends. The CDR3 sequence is CASSPGSETEAFF. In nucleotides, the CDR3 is TGTGCCAGCTCACCGGGATCGGAGACTGAAGCTTTCTTT.

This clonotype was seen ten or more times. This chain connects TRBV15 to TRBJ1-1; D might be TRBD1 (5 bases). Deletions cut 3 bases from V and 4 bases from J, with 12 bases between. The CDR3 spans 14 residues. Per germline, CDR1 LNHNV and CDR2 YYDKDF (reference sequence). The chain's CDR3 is CATSRETAITEAFF. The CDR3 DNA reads TGTGCCACCAGCAGGGAGACAGCTATCACTGAAGCTTTCTTT.

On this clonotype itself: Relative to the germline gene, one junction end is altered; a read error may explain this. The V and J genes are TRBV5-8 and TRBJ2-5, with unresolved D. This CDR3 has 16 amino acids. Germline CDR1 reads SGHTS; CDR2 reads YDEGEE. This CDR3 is CASSFKVSGYGKAQYF. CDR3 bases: TGCGCCAGCAGTTTCAAAGTTTCAGGTTACGGCAAGGCCCAGTACTTC.